This TCR beta chain was recovered during a study of T cells in Graves' hyperthyroidism and ophthalmopathy. Study background: Once the initial diagnosis was made, peripheral blood was obtained before any treatment. Findings of the study overall: Peripheral blood also featured most of the thyroid clonotypes expanded above 0.001.

Graves' hyperthyroidism is called stable when ophthalmopathy does not progress within 18 months. PBMCs were obtained from 10 ml fresh peripheral blood. There were TCR beta CDR3 regions amplified from RNA transcripts. RT-PCR in the first round (using the HTBI primer set) targeted the TCR CDR3. One entry per CDR3 protein results from TCRdb running MiXCR on the multiplex PCR reads. This sample has about 500,000 distinct CDR3 sequences; approximately 16% occur once, and the top ten carry about 18%. CDR1 and CDR2 from the germline V gene are MDHEN and SYDVKM. This CDR3 is built from 14 residues. V lost 1 base and J 4 bases, leaving 7 bases between the germline ends. In its sample, this clonotype was seen many times. Antigen specificity is unknown.

The clonotype originates from a woman aged 18-29 years with Graves' hyperthyroidism. V gene TRBV28 combines with J gene TRBJ2-2; D gene unclear. Sequencing was carried out using blood. CDR3 region: CASSLSPSTGELFF. The DNA of the CDR3 is TGTGCCAGCAGTTTATCGCCAAGCACCGGGGAGCTGTTTTTT.